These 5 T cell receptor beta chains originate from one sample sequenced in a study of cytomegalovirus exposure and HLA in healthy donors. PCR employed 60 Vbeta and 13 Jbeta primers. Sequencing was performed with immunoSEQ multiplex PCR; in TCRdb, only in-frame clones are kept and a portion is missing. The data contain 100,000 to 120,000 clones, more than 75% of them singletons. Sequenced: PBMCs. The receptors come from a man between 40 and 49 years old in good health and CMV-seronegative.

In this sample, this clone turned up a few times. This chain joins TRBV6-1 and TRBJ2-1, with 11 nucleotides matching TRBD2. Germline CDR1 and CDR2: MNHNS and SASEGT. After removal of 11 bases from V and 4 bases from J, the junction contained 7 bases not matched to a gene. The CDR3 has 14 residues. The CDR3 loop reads CASYASGGYNEQFF. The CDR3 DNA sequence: TGTGCCTCCTACGCTAGCGGGGGGTACAATGAGCAGTTCTTC.

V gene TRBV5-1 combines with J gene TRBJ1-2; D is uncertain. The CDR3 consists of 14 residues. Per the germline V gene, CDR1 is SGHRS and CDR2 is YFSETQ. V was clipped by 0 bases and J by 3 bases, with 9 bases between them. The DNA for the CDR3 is TGCGCCAGCAGCTTGGCCGAGAGAGACTATGGCTACACCTTC. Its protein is CASSLAERDYGYTF.

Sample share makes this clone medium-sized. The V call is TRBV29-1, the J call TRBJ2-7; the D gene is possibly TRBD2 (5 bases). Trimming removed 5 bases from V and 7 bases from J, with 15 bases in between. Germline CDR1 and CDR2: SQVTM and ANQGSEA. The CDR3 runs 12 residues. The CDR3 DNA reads TGCAGCGTTTCTAAAGAGGGAAGTGAGCAGTACTTC. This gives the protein CSVSKEGSEQYF.

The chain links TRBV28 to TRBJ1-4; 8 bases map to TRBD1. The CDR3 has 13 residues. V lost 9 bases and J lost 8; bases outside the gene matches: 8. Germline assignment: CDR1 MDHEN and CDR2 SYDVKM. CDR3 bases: TGTGCCAGTCGAAGGACAGGGAGCGAAAAACTGTTTTTT. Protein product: CASRRTGSEKLFF.

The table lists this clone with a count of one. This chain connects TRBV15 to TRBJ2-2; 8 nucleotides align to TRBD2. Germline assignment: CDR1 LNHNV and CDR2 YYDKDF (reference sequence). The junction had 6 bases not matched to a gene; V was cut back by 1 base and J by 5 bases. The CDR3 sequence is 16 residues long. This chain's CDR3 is CATSRGGTRGTGELFF. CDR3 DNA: TGTGCCACCAGCAGAGGAGGGACTAGAGGGACCGGGGAGCTGTTTTTT.